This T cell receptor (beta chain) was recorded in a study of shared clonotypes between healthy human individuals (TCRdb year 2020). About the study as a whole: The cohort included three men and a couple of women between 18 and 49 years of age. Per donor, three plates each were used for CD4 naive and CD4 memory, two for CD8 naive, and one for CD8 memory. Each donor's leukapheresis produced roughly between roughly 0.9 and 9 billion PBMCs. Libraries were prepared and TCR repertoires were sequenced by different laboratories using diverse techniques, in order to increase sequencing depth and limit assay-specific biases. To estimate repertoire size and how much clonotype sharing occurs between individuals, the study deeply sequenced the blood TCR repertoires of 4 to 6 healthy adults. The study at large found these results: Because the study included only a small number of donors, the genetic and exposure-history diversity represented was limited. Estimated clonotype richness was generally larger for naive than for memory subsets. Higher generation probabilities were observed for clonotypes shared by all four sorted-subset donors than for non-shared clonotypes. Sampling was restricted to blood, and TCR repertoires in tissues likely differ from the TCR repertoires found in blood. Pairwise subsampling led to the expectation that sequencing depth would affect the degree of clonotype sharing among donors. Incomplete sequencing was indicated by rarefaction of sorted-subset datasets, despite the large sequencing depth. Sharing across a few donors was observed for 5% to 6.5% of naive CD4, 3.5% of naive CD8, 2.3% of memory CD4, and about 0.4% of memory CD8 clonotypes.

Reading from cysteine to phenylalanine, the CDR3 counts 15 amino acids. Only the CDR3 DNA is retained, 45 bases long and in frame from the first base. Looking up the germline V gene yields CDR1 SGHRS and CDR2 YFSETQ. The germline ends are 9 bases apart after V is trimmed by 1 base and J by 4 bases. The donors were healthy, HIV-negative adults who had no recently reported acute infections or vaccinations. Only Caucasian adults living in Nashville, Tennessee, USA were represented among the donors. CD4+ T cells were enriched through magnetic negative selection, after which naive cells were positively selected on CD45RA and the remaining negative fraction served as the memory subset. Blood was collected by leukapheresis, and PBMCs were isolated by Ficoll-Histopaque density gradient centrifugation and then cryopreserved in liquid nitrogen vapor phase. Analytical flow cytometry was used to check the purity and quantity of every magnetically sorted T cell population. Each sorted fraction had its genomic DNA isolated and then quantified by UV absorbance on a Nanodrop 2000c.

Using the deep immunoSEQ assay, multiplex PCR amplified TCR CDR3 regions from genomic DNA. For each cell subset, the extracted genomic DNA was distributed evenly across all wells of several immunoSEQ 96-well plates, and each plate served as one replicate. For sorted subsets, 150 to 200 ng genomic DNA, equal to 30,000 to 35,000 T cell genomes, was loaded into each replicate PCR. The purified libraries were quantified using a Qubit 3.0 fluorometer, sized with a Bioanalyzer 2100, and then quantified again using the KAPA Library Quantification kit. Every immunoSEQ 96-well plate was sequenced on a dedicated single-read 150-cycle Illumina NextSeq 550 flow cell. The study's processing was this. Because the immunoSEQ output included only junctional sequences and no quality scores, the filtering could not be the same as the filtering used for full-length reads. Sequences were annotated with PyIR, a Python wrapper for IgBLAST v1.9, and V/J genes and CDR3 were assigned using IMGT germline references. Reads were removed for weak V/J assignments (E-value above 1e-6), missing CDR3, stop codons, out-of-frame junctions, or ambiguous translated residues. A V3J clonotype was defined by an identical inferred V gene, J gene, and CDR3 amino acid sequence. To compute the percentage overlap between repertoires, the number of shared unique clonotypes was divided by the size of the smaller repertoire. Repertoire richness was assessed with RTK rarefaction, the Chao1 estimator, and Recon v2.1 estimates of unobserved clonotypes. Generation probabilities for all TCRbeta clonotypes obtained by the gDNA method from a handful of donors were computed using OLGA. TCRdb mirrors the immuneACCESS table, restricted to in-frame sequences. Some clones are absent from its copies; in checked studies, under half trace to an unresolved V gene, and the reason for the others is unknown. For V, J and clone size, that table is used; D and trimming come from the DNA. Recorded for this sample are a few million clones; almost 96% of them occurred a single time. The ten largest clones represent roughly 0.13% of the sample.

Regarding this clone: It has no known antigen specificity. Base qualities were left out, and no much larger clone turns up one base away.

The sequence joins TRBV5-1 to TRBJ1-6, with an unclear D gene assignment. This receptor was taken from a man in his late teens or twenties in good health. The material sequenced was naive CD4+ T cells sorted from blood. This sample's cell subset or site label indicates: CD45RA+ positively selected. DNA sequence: TGCGCCAGCAGCTTGATGCAGGATTATAATTCACCCCTCCACTTT. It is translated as CASSLMQDYNSPLHF.